These 19 T cell receptor beta chains came from one sample sequenced in a study of T cells expressing NK-cell markers. TCRdb derives one entry per CDR3 protein from the 5' RACE reads, leaving out DNA. Its table lists more than 250,000 distinct CDR3 sequences. Sequencing was carried out using blood T cells: a sorted CD56 or NKG2C T cell subset, CD4+ or CD8+ T cells, or bulk PBMC T cells (not recorded which). Receptor source: a young man in good health.

V is TRBV12-3 or TRBV12-4 and J is TRBJ2-1; the TCRdb D gene call, TRBD1, has no DNA to confirm it. CDR3 size: 14 residues. CDR3 sequence reads: CASSIGQGADEQFF.

V usage is TRBV4-1 and J usage is TRBJ2-1; lacking DNA, the TRBD2 call made by TCRdb goes unchecked. CDR3 length: 19 amino acids. From germline, CDR1 is MGHRA and CDR2 YSYEKL. The CDR3 spells CASSQVGLAGEVSYNEQFF.

This sequence joins TRBV5-6 and TRBJ2-1; checking the TCRdb D call of TRBD2 is not possible without DNA. The CDR3 covers 11 residues. CDR1 and CDR2 (germline): SGHDT, YYEEEE. The CDR3 here is CASSFGTSKFF.

This chain joins TRBV7-9 and TRBJ2-1; TCRdb designates TRBD1, a call that cannot be tested without DNA. The length of the CDR3 is 13 residues. Germline loops: CDR1 SEHNR, CDR2 FQNEAQ (reference sequence). This CDR3 reads CASSLGHYNEQFF.

The rearrangement links TRBV18 to TRBJ2-3; TCRdb indicates TRBD2, and absent DNA this call remains unverified. From germline, CDR1 is KGHSH and CDR2 LQKENI. This CDR3 has 18 amino acids. The CDR3 is CASSPLAGGRGHTDTQYF.

The chain recombines TRBV29-1 with TRBJ2-7; TCRdb indicates TRBD1, and absent DNA this call remains unverified. The CDR3 extends over 14 amino acids. The germline gives CDR1 SQVTM, CDR2 ANQGSEA. The CDR3 sequence is CSVALGQGPIEQYF.

This sequence joins TRBV12-3 or TRBV12-4 and TRBJ2-7. There are 15 residues in the CDR3. CDR3 region: CASSLGGGTSYEQYF.

This chain links TRBV29-1 with TRBJ2-3; the TRBD2 assignment by TCRdb is unverifiable without DNA. This CDR3 spans 15 amino acids. CDR1 is SQVTM and CDR2 is ANQGSEA in the germline V gene. CDR3: CSAQGPGGRTDTQYF.

The V gene is TRBV20-1, the J gene TRBJ2-5; TCRdb indicates TRBD1, and absent DNA this call remains unverified. This CDR3 has 12 amino acids. CDR1 is DFQATT, CDR2 SNEGSKA, per germline (reference sequence). CDR3 loop: CSAARWGETQYF.

The chain's CDR3 is CASSWTVAKNIQYF. The chain has TRBV12-3 or TRBV12-4 and TRBJ2-4; the TCRdb D gene call, TRBD1, has no DNA to confirm it. CDR3 length equals 14 residues.

V gene TRBV29-1 combines with J gene TRBJ1-2. CDR1 and CDR2 from the germline V gene are SQVTM and ANQGSEA. The CDR3 sequence is 12 residues long. This CDR3 reads CSVEGVEGGYTF.

V usage is TRBV5-1 and J usage is TRBJ2-3; TCRdb's D gene call, TRBD2, goes unchecked for lack of DNA. The germline V gene has CDR1 SGHRS and CDR2 YFSETQ. CDR3 size: 17 residues. The CDR3 is CASSPVAGGPSTDTQYF.

The V and J genes are TRBV5-4 and TRBJ2-7; absent DNA, TCRdb's TRBD2 call cannot be checked. The CDR3 totals 16 residues. Germline V gene lookup returns CDR1 SGHNT and CDR2 YYREEE (reference sequence). CDR3 region: CASSLDAAGRSNERYF.

The rearrangement links TRBV11-2 to TRBJ2-1; TCRdb indicates TRBD1, and absent DNA this call remains unverified. CDR1 and CDR2 from the germline V gene are SGHAT and FQNNGV. This CDR3 region has 16 residues. The CDR3 reads CASSLGDRGRYNEQFF.

The chain recombines TRBV29-1 with TRBJ1-5. This CDR3 comprises 12 residues. Germline CDR1 SQVTM, CDR2 ANQGSEA. The CDR3: CSVEMGSGPQHF. Looking up the rest from reference TRBV29-1 and TRBJ1-5 gives the full variable domain: SAVISQKPSRDICQRGTSLTIQCQVDSQVTMMFWYRQQPGQSLTLIATANQGSEATYESGFVIDKFPISRPNLTFSTLTVSNMSPEDSSIYLCSVEMGSGPQHFGDGTRLSIL.

The V call is TRBV5-5, the J call TRBJ2-2. The CDR3 runs 15 residues. The V gene's germline CDR1 is SGHKS and CDR2 YYEKEE (reference sequence). This CDR3 is CASSLMQTNTGELFF.

V gene TRBV20-1 combines with J gene TRBJ2-3; the TCRdb call, TRBD2, lacks DNA for checking. Per germline, CDR1 DFQATT and CDR2 SNEGSKA (reference sequence). CDR3 length: 15 amino acids. The CDR3 reads CSARPGGGVPDTQYF.

J is TRBJ2-3 and V is TRBV29-1; the TRBD1 assignment by TCRdb is unverifiable without DNA. Germline V gene data show CDR1 as SQVTM and CDR2 as ANQGSEA. The CDR3 is 13 amino acids. The CDR3: CSVQQGFTDTQYF.

The V call is TRBV7-2, the J call TRBJ1-6; TCRdb reports TRBD1, a call that lacks DNA to check it against. Germline CDR1 SGHTA, CDR2 FQGNSA. This CDR3 spans 13 amino acids. CDR3 in amino acids: CASRSQGLSPLHF.